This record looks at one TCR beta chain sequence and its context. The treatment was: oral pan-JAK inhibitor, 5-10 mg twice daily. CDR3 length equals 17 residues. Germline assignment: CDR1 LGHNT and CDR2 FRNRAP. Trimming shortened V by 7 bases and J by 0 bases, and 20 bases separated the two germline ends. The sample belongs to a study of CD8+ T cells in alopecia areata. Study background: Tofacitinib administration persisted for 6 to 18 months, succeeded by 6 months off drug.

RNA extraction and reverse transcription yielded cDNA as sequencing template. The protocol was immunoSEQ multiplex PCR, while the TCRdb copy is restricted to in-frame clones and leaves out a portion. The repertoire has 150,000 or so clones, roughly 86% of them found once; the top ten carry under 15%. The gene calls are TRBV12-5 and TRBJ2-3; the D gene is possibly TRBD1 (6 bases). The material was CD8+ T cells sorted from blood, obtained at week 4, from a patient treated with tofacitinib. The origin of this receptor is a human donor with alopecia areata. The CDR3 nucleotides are TGTGCTAGTGCCCCCAGGGACAAATTCCCTAGCACAGATACGCAGTATTTT. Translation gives CASAPRDKFPSTDTQYF.